These 27 T cell receptor beta chains came from one sample sequenced in a study of T cell changes during pregnancy in multiple sclerosis. The assay was immunoSEQ multiplex PCR, and TCRdb's table has in-frame clones only and misses some. The data contain fewer than 40,000 clones, 90% of them seen just once; the ten biggest clones take up around an eighth. The specimen comprised CD8+ T cells from peripheral blood mononuclear cells, sampled in the first trimester of pregnancy. These receptors were obtained from a female donor with multiple sclerosis, enrolled in a pregnancy study.

This sequence joins TRBV27 and TRBJ2-7; the match to TRBD1 covers 9 bases. The CDR3 runs to 15 residues. The germline CDR1 and CDR2 sequences are MNHEY and SMNVEV (reference sequence). J lost 0 bases, V lost 4 bases, and 4 bases had no gene match. The CDR3 nucleotides are TGTGCCAGCAGTTATCCGGGACAGGGCTCCTACGAGCAGTACTTC. Protein: CASSYPGQGSYEQYF.

V is TRBV7-6 and J is TRBJ2-2; TRBD2 matches 12 bases. The CDR3 has 15 residues. The trim removed 5 bases at V and 8 bases at J, leaving 6 bases unmatched. Germline V gene data show CDR1 as SGHVS and CDR2 as FNYEAQ. Written as DNA, the CDR3 is TGTGCCAGCAGCCCCAGACTAGCGGGAGTAGGGGAGCTGTTTTTT. Protein sequence: CASSPRLAGVGELFF.

The rearrangement joins TRBV7-6 to TRBJ2-3, with D tentatively TRBD2 (6 bases). The CDR3 is 16 amino acids. Germline assignment: CDR1 SGHVS and CDR2 FNYEAQ. Deletions cut 5 bases from V and 2 bases from J, with 17 bases between. The CDR3 region has the DNA TGTGCCAGCAGCAGAAGCGGGCCCTCCCACACAGATACGCAGTATTTT. This codes for CASSRSGPSHTDTQYF. Drawing the rest from reference TRBV7-6 and TRBJ2-3, the complete variable domain is GAGVSQSPRYKVTKRGQDVALRCDPISGHVSLYWYRQALGQGPEFLTYFNYEAQQDKSGLPNDRFSAERPEGSISTLTIQRTEQRDSAMYRCASSRSGPSHTDTQYFGPGTRLTVL.

This chain connects TRBV9 to TRBJ1-2, with D possibly being TRBD1 (6 bases). The CDR3 runs to 14 residues. Trimming shortened V by 2 bases and J by 3 bases, and 11 bases separated the two germline ends. Germline V lookup: CDR1 SGDLS, CDR2 YYNGEE. CDR3 region: CASSVGGGHYGYTF. CDR3 DNA: TGTGCCAGCAGCGTGGGCGGGGGGCACTATGGCTACACCTTC.

The chain uses TRBV11-1 and TRBJ2-3; D is unclear. The CDR3 has 16 residues. V was trimmed by 3 bases and J by 0 bases, leaving 13 bases between them. Germline-derived CDR1 and CDR2 are SGHAT and FQDESV (reference sequence). The CDR3 DNA sequence: TGTGCCAGCAGCTTCACGGCGGCCTCTAGCACAGATACGCAGTATTTT. Translated: CASSFTAASSTDTQYF.

The chain couples TRBV10-2 to TRBJ1-5, with 9 bases lining up with TRBD1. Per the germline V gene, CDR1 is WSHSY and CDR2 is SAAADI. V was clipped by 3 bases and J by 6 bases; unmatched bases: 9. The CDR3 loop spans 16 amino acids. This CDR3 is CASSDSGTGLSQPQHF. CDR3 DNA: TGCGCCAGCAGTGATTCGGGGACAGGGTTGTCTCAGCCCCAGCATTTT.

The chain employs TRBV14 and TRBJ2-1, with D perhaps matching TRBD1 (5 bases). Germline CDR1 SGHDN, CDR2 FVKESK. The CDR3 runs to 17 residues. V was cut by 3 bases and J by 0 bases, with 15 bases left in between. CDR3 bases: TGTGCCAGCAGCCATTTAGGGGCCCCGAGCTCCTACAATGAGCAGTTCTTC. Its protein product is CASSHLGAPSSYNEQFF.

V is TRBV28 and J is TRBJ2-7; 8 nucleotides agree with TRBD2. With 3 bases clipped from V and 4 bases from J, the junction kept 8 bases outside the gene matches. The CDR3 spans 15 residues. Germline CDR1 reads MDHEN; CDR2 reads SYDVKM. CDR3 nucleotide sequence: TGTGCCAGCAGTTTCAGGGGAACTAGCGGTTACGAGCAGTACTTC. Translated: CASSFRGTSGYEQYF.

The chain recombines TRBV5-1 with TRBJ2-1; D is unclear. CDR3 length: 15 amino acids. The germline gives CDR1 SGHRS, CDR2 YFSETQ. V was shortened by 0 bases and J by 4 bases, with 11 bases between the two germline ends. This chain's CDR3 is CASSLEPSGYNEQFF. In DNA form, the CDR3 reads TGCGCCAGCAGCTTGGAACCTAGTGGTTACAATGAGCAGTTCTTC.

V is TRBV19 and J is TRBJ2-3; a possible D gene is TRBD2 (6 bases). Trimming stripped 5 bases from V and 5 bases from J, with 11 bases between. CDR1 and CDR2 (germline): LNHDA, SQIVND (reference sequence). This CDR3 region has 13 residues. CDR3 loop: CASSSLSGDTQYF. The CDR3 DNA reads TGTGCCAGTAGTTCCCTTAGCGGAGATACGCAGTATTTT.

The table lists this clone with a few counts. V and J are TRBV29-1 and TRBJ2-2; D is undetermined. The V gene lost 4 bases and the J gene lost 0 bases, with 6 bases spanning the gap. Per germline, CDR1 SQVTM and CDR2 ANQGSEA. The CDR3 consists of 13 residues. The CDR3 DNA reads as TGCAGCGTTGGTATTTCGAACACCGGGGAGCTGTTTTTT. It codes for CSVGISNTGELFF.

The chain recombines TRBV5-1 with TRBJ2-5; 7 bases map to TRBD1. Germline-derived CDR1 and CDR2 are SGHRS and YFSETQ. V lost 2 bases and J lost 1; bases outside the gene matches: 8. CDR3 length: 16 amino acids. CDR3 loop: CASSFVPGQAQETQYF. CDR3 in DNA: TGCGCCAGCAGCTTTGTTCCCGGACAGGCCCAAGAGACCCAGTACTTC.

CDR3 region: CASSYSSSYNEQFF. DNA of the CDR3: TGTGCCAGCAGTTACTCGAGCTCCTACAATGAGCAGTTCTTC. J is TRBJ2-1 and V is TRBV6-5; no firm D call. V shed 0 bases and J shed 0 bases, with 3 bases lying between them. Germline V gene sequence: CDR1 MNHEY, CDR2 SVGAGI. The CDR3 extends over 14 amino acids.

The chain is built from TRBV7-9 and TRBJ1-2; 9 bases align to TRBD1. The trim removed 4 bases at V and 7 bases at J, leaving 19 bases unmatched. Germline values: CDR1 SEHNR, CDR2 FQNEAQ (reference sequence). This CDR3 region has 18 residues. The CDR3 region has the DNA TGTGCCAGCAGCTCCAGCTTGGGGAGCGGGACAGGGACTTTTGGCTACACCTTC. Encoded protein: CASSSSLGSGTGTFGYTF.

This chain joins TRBV7-9 and TRBJ2-1, with 12 bases fitting TRBD2. The V gene end was trimmed by 5 bases and the J gene end by 10 bases; junction bases not matched to a gene: 12. This CDR3 is built from 16 residues. Germline CDR1 and CDR2: SEHNR and FQNEAQ (reference sequence). CDR3 region: CASSPFTPSGRVEQFF. As DNA, the CDR3 is TGTGCCAGCAGCCCCTTCACCCCTAGCGGGAGGGTAGAGCAGTTCTTC.

The chain couples TRBV9 to TRBJ2-1; D gene uncertain. Trimming removed 0 bases at V and 3 bases at J, with 7 bases between. CDR1 and CDR2 from the germline V gene are SGDLS and YYNGEE. The CDR3 is made up of 14 amino acids. For the CDR3, the DNA is TGTGCCAGCAGCGTAGACGGTTACTACAATGAGCAGTTCTTC. It translates to CASSVDGYYNEQFF. Supplemented by reference TRBV9 and TRBJ2-1, the full variable domain reads DSGVTQTPKHLITATGQRVTLRCSPRSGDLSVYWYQQSLDQGLQFLIQYYNGEERAKGNILERFSAQQFPDLHSELNLSSLELGDSALYFCASSVDGYYNEQFFGPGTRLTVL.

The rearrangement links TRBV5-1 to TRBJ2-1; possibly TRBD2 for D (5 bases). The V end lost 0 bases, the J end lost 1 base, and 11 bases lay between the germline ends. The CDR3 sequence is 16 residues long. Per germline, CDR1 SGHRS and CDR2 YFSETQ. CDR3 nucleotides: TGCGCCAGCAGCTTGGAGACTATCCGGTCCTACAATGAGCAGTTCTTC. Protein: CASSLETIRSYNEQFF. Full variable domain (remainder filled in from reference TRBV5-1 and TRBJ2-1): KAGVTQTPRYLIKTRGQQVTLSCSPISGHRSVSWYQQTPGQGLQFLFEYFSETQRNKGNFPGRFSGRQFSNSRSEMNVSTLELGDSALYLCASSLETIRSYNEQFFGPGTRLTVL.

This clone is a singleton in its sample. The chain carries TRBV28 and TRBJ2-7; D is ambiguous. Germline values: CDR1 MDHEN, CDR2 SYDVKM. V lost 3 bases and J 7 bases, leaving 7 bases between the germline ends. The CDR3 consists of 11 residues. As DNA, the CDR3 is TGTGCCAGCAGTTTCTCGCGTGAGCAGTACTTC. Translated, it gives CASSFSREQYF.

In its sample, this clone was seen once. The chain recombines TRBV7-9 with TRBJ2-5, with D possibly being TRBD1 (5 bases). CDR1 and CDR2 from the germline V gene are SEHNR and FQNEAQ (reference sequence). The CDR3 extends over 15 amino acids. Trimming took off 0 bases at V and 3 bases at J, with 11 bases between the two ends. The CDR3 protein is CASSLAQGREETQYF. The CDR3 nucleotides read TGTGCCAGCAGCTTAGCGCAGGGTAGGGAAGAGACCCAGTACTTC.

This chain's CDR3 is CASSQRGPNTEAFF. The CDR3 bases are TGTGCCAGCAGCCAAAGGGGCCCGAACACTGAAGCTTTCTTT. The rearrangement links TRBV14 to TRBJ1-1, with D possibly TRBD1 on 5 matching bases. Trimming cost V 2 bases and J 1 base, with 8 bases left between them. This CDR3 comprises 14 residues. Germline V gives CDR1 SGHDN, CDR2 FVKESK. The full variable domain, completed using reference TRBV14 and TRBJ1-1, is EAGVTQFPSHSVIEKGQTVTLRCDPISGHDNLYWYRRVMGKEIKFLLHFVKESKQDESGMPNNRFLAERTGGTYSTLKVQPAELEDSGVYFCASSQRGPNTEAFFGQGTRLTVV.

The rearrangement uses TRBV9 and TRBJ2-3, with a tentative D call TRBD2 (6 bases). The germline V gene encodes CDR1 SGDLS and CDR2 YYNGEE. V shed 4 bases and J shed 0 bases, with 12 bases lying between them. The CDR3 is 15 residues long. Here the CDR3 reads CASSPGTLSTDTQYF. The DNA for the CDR3 is TGTGCCAGCAGCCCGGGGACTCTAAGCACAGATACGCAGTATTTT.

The chain couples TRBV27 to TRBJ1-1, with 7 bases that match TRBD1. The germline V gene encodes CDR1 MNHEY and CDR2 SMNVEV (reference sequence). The V and J ends lost 8 bases and 5 bases, in that order; junction bases with no gene match: 8. This CDR3 spans 13 amino acids. The CDR3, as DNA: TGTGCCAGCTCTACAGGGGATCGGACTGAAGCTTTCTTT. As protein: CASSTGDRTEAFF.

The genes are TRBV27 and TRBJ1-1, with no clear D. The CDR3 has 12 amino acids. CDR1 is MNHEY, CDR2 SMNVEV, per germline (reference sequence). V was clipped by 6 bases and J by 4 bases, with 9 bases between them. The CDR3 region has the DNA TGTGCCAGCAGAAGAGGGAGCACTGAAGCTTTCTTT. Amino acids: CASRRGSTEAFF.

The J gene is TRBJ1-4, the V gene TRBV27, with D hard to call. V shed 5 bases and J shed 7 bases, with 14 bases lying between them. The germline V gene encodes CDR1 MNHEY and CDR2 SMNVEV (reference sequence). The CDR3 has 14 residues. DNA of the CDR3: TGTGCCAGCAGTCCGGTGGGAGCCAGTGAAAAACTGTTTTTT. Translation gives CASSPVGASEKLFF.

The chain uses TRBV2 and TRBJ2-1; 7 positions agree with TRBD1. The CDR3 is 12 amino acids. With V trimmed by 9 bases and J by 2 bases, 1 base remained unmatched. The V gene's germline CDR1 is SNHLY and CDR2 FYNNEI. The CDR3 protein is CASQGAYNEQFF. CDR3 bases: TGTGCCAGTCAGGGGGCCTACAATGAGCAGTTCTTC.

The gene calls are TRBV5-4 and TRBJ2-7; 8 bases match TRBD1. CDR3 size: 15 residues. Germline V gives CDR1 SGHNT, CDR2 YYREEE (reference sequence). V was pared by 3 bases and J by 3 bases, with 8 bases of the junction left unmatched. This CDR3 is CASSSTGGPVYEQYF. CDR3 sequence (DNA): TGTGCCAGCAGCTCCACAGGGGGTCCCGTCTACGAGCAGTACTTC.

The genes are TRBV6-1 and TRBJ1-1; 7 nucleotides agree with TRBD1. Germline CDR1 is MNHNS and CDR2 is SASEGT. This CDR3 spans 14 amino acids. Trimming cost V 6 bases and J 5 bases; bases outside gene matches: 9. The CDR3 loop reads CASSLGGGVTEAFF. CDR3 DNA sequence: TGTGCCAGCAGCCTCGGAGGGGGCGTTACTGAAGCTTTCTTT.